What follows are 14 T cell receptor beta chains derived from one specimen sequenced in a study of neurological immune-mediated disorders. Time point described: longitudinal time-point 2. TCRdb reanalysed the 5' RACE reads using MiXCR and keeps one entry per CDR3 protein. The data contain approximately 82,000 distinct CDR3 sequences, roughly an eighth of them singletons. Sequencing was done on a sample of PBMCs. Receptor source: a female donor with HTLV-1-associated myelopathy (HAM/TSP).

The CDR3, as DNA: TGCAGTGCTAGTCTGGGACAGTCTGGTTCGGAGACCCAGTACTTC. Encoded protein: CSASLGQSGSETQYF. The chain recombines TRBV20-1 with TRBJ2-5, with 7 bases matching TRBD1. V was pared by 3 bases and J by 5 bases, with 12 bases of the junction left unmatched. CDR1 is DFQATT, CDR2 SNEGSKA, per germline (reference sequence). This CDR3 comprises 15 residues.

This clonotype has at least ten counts. The V and J genes are TRBV10-3 and TRBJ2-7; D is possibly TRBD2 (5 bases). This CDR3 has 16 residues. Germline CDR1 is ENHRY and CDR2 is SYGVKD. Trimming removed 3 bases from V and 4 bases from J, with 19 bases in between. The CDR3 DNA sequence: TGTGCCATCAGTGACCCCGGCCGGGGTCCCTATTACGAGCAGTACTTC. Translated, it gives CAISDPGRGPYYEQYF.

This clonotype was counted ten times or more. This chain uses TRBV7-9 with TRBJ1-5, with D tentatively TRBD1 (6 bases). Trimming stripped 3 bases from V and 7 bases from J, with 13 bases between. Germline CDR1 is SEHNR and CDR2 is FQNEAQ (reference sequence). The CDR3 loop spans 14 amino acids. The CDR3 loop is CASSLGTGFQPQHF. The CDR3 DNA sequence: TGTGCCAGCAGCTTGGGCACAGGGTTCCAGCCCCAGCATTTT.

This clonotype was seen at least ten times. V is TRBV5-1 and J is TRBJ2-2, with D maybe TRBD1 (6 bases). The CDR3 has 15 residues. V lost 4 bases to trimming and J lost 4 bases, with 14 bases between them. The germline gives CDR1 SGHRS, CDR2 YFSETQ. The CDR3 is CASSVALGATGELFF. CDR3 nucleotide sequence: TGCGCCAGCAGCGTGGCCCTGGGGGCCACCGGGGAGCTGTTTTTT. The full variable domain, its missing parts supplied by reference TRBV5-1 and TRBJ2-2, is KAGVTQTPRYLIKTRGQQVTLSCSPISGHRSVSWYQQTPGQGLQFLFEYFSETQRNKGNFPGRFSGRQFSNSRSEMNVSTLELGDSALYLCASSVALGATGELFFGEGSRLTVL.

Comments on this clonotype: A read error may produce the germline difference seen at one junction end. The chain couples TRBV7-2 to TRBJ2-1; TRBD2 might be the D (5 bases). This CDR3 region has 17 residues. Germline CDR1 reads SGHTA; CDR2 reads FQGNSA. CDR3 DNA: TGTGCCAGCAGCCTACGGACCGCTAGCTGGGGATACAATGATCAGTTCTTC. It is translated as CASSLRTASWGYNDQFF.

As regards this clonotype: This could be a read error, since a much larger clone is one nucleotide away. V usage is TRBV28 and J usage is TRBJ1-1, with 7 bases fitting TRBD1. Trimming cost V 6 bases and J 4 bases; bases outside gene matches: 11. Germline CDR1 reads MDHEN; CDR2 reads SYDVKM. CDR3 length equals 15 residues. DNA of the CDR3: TGTGCCAGCAGGCTCCCGGAGGGGGCGGGCACTGAAGCTTTCTTT. Translated: CASRLPEGAGTEAFF. The full variable domain, with the rest looked up from reference TRBV28 and TRBJ1-1, is DVKVTQSSRYLVKRTGEKVFLECVQDMDHENMFWYRQDPGLGLRLIYFSYDVKMKEKGDIPEGYSVSREKKERFSLILESASTNQTSMYLCASRLPEGAGTEAFFGQGTRLTVV.

This clonotype was detected ten times or more. This chain uses TRBV6-5 with TRBJ1-2; 7 bases agree with TRBD1. This CDR3 is built from 15 residues. Germline V gives CDR1 MNHEY, CDR2 SVGAGI. V gave up 6 bases and J gave up 2 bases; unmatched junction bases: 9. CDR3 residues: CASSRSGQVNYGYTF. The CDR3 coding sequence is TGTGCCAGCAGCCGCTCCGGACAGGTGAACTATGGCTACACCTTC.

In this sample, this clonotype turned up many times. The chain couples TRBV5-1 to TRBJ1-3; D possibly corresponds to TRBD1 (5 bases). The CDR3 spans 17 residues. In germline, CDR1 is SGHRS, CDR2 YFSETQ. Trimming stripped 1 base from V and 0 bases from J, with 14 bases between. The DNA of the CDR3 is TGCGCCAGCAGCTTGTCACCCGGGACCGACTCTGGAAACACCATATATTTT. Encoded protein: CASSLSPGTDSGNTIYF.

This clonotype was seen repeatedly, ten times or more. The J gene is TRBJ1-1, the V gene TRBV13; D uncertain. The CDR3 runs to 13 residues. The V end lost 1 base, the J end lost 11 bases, and 14 bases lay between the germline ends. Germline lookup yields CDR1 PRHDT and CDR2 FYEKMQ (reference sequence). This CDR3 is CASSLAAGMEAFF. The CDR3 coding sequence is TGTGCCAGCAGCTTAGCAGCGGGGATGGAGGCTTTCTTT.

This clonotype was seen ten or more times. The chain carries TRBV7-8 and TRBJ2-7; D may be TRBD1 (6 bases). The CDR3 spans 15 residues. Trimming left V 5 bases short and J 2 bases short, with 16 bases between. Germline CDR1 and CDR2: SGHVS and FQNEAQ. The CDR3 protein is CASSADPRGTYEQYF. The CDR3 nucleotides are TGTGCCAGCAGCGCTGACCCCAGGGGAACCTACGAGCAGTACTTC. Looking up the rest from reference TRBV7-8 and TRBJ2-7 gives the full variable domain: GAGVSQSPRYKVAKRGQDVALRCDPISGHVSLFWYQQALGQGPEFLTYFQNEAQLDKSGLPSDRFFAERPEGSVSTLKIQRTQQEDSAVYLCASSADPRGTYEQYFGPGTRLTVT.

At least ten counts were recorded for this clonotype. The gene calls are TRBV7-9 and TRBJ1-5; 8 bases map to TRBD1. Germline V gene data show CDR1 as SEHNR and CDR2 as FQNEAQ (reference sequence). There are 15 residues in the CDR3. V lost 1 base to trimming and J lost 6 bases; unmatched junction nucleotides: 5. CDR3 DNA: TGTGCCAGCAGCTTAGATTCAGGGGGCGGTCAGCCCCAGCATTTT. Its protein product is CASSLDSGGGQPQHF. Filled out from reference TRBV7-9 and TRBJ1-5, the complete variable domain reads DTGVSQNPRHKITKRGQNVTFRCDPISEHNRLYWYRQTLGQGPEFLTYFQNEAQLEKSRLLSDRFSAERPKGSFSTLEIQRTEQGDSAMYLCASSLDSGGGQPQHFGDGTRLSIL.

There are a few counts of this clonotype. The chain combines TRBV10-3 with TRBJ2-1; 10 bases line up with TRBD2. CDR1 is ENHRY and CDR2 is SYGVKD in the germline V gene. The CDR3 is 16 amino acids. The V segment lost 3 bases and the J segment 4 bases; nucleotides outside the gene matches: 6. CDR3 loop: CAISDPGLADYNEQFF. CDR3 in DNA: TGTGCCATCAGTGACCCCGGACTAGCGGATTACAATGAGCAGTTCTTC.

Many counts were recorded for this clonotype. V usage is TRBV2 and J usage is TRBJ1-4; 8 positions match TRBD1. The CDR3 length is 15 residues. The trim removed 5 bases at V and 8 bases at J, leaving 10 bases unmatched. Germline assignment: CDR1 SNHLY and CDR2 FYNNEI. The CDR3 region has the DNA TGTGCCAGCAGTCAGGACAGGGCCGCAGGGGAAAAACTGTTTTTT. Its protein product is CASSQDRAAGEKLFF.

This chain uses TRBV12-3 or TRBV12-4 with TRBJ1-6; D unresolved. Trimming cost V 2 bases and J 6 bases, with 11 bases left between them. CDR3 length equals 15 residues. CDR3 protein: CASSLYGRINSPLHF. In nucleotides, the CDR3 is TGTGCCAGCAGTTTATACGGACGGATTAATTCACCCCTCCACTTT.